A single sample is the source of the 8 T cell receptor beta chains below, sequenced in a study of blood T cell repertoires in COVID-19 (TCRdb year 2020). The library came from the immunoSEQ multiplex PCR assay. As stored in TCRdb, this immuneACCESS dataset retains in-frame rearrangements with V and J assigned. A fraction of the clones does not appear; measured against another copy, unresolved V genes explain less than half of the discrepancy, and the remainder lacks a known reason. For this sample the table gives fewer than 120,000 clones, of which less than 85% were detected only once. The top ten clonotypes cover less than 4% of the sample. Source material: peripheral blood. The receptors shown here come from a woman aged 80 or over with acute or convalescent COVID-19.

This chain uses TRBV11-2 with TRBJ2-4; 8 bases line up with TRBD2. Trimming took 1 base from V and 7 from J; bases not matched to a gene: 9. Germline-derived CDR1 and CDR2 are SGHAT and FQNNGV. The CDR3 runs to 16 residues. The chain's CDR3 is CASSLGGSGSGNIQYF. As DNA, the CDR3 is TGTGCCAGCAGCTTAGGCGGCAGCGGGAGTGGTAACATTCAGTACTTC.

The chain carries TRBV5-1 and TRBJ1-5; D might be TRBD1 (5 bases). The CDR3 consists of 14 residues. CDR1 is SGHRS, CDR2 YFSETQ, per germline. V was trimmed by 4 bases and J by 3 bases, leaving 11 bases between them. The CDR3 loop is CASSPGQNNQPQHF. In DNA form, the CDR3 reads TGCGCCAGCAGCCCCGGACAAAACAATCAGCCCCAGCATTTT.

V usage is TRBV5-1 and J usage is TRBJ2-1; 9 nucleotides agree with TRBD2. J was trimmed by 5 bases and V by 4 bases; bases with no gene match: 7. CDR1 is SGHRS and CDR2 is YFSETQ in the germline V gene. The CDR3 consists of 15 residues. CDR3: CASSPIAGADNEQFF. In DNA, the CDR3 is TGCGCCAGCAGCCCCATAGCGGGGGCCGACAATGAGCAGTTCTTC.

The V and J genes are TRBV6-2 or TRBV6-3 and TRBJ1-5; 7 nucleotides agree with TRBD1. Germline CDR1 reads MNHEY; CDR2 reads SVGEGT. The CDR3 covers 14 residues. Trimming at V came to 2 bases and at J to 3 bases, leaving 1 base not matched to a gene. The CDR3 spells CASSYRGLNQPQHF. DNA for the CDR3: TGTGCCAGCAGTTACAGGGGGCTCAATCAGCCCCAGCATTTT.

The CDR3 sequence: CASSTGGLGYTF. CDR3 coding DNA: TGTGCCAGCAGTACAGGGGGCCTAGGCTACACCTTC. V gene TRBV28 combines with J gene TRBJ1-2; TRBD1 matches 9 bases. Germline trimming cut 5 bases from V and 8 bases from J; bases unmatched to any gene: 3. CDR1 is MDHEN, CDR2 SYDVKM, per germline. This CDR3 is built from 12 residues.

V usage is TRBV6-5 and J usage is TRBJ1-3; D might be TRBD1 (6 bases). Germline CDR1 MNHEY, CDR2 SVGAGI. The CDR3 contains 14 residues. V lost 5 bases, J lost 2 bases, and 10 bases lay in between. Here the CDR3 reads CASSPGTPGNTIYF. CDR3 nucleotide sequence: TGTGCCAGCAGTCCAGGGACACCTGGAAACACCATATATTTT.

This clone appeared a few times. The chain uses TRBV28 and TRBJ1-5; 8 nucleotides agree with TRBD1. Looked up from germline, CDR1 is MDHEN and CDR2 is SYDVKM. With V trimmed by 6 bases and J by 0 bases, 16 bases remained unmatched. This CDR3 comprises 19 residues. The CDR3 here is CASRGQPSQGGYSNQPQHF. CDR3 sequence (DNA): TGTGCCAGCAGAGGGCAGCCCTCACAGGGGGGTTATAGCAATCAGCCCCAGCATTTT.

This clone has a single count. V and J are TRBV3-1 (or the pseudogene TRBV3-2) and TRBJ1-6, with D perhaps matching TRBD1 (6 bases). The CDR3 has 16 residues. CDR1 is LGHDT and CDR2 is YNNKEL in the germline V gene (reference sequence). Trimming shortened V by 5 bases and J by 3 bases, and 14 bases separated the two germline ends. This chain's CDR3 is CASSETGAYYNSPLHF. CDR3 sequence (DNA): TGTGCCAGCAGCGAGACAGGCGCCTACTATAATTCACCCCTCCACTTT.